This record covers a single TCR beta chain. This entry belongs to a study of blood T cell repertoires in COVID-19. Study information: In each case, the material was cDNA or gDNA derived from T cells, B-cell-depleted T cells, or PBMCs.

The table came from immunoSEQ multiplex PCR; TCRdb's copy has only in-frame clones and leaves some out. There are about 210,000 clones in the sample; 82% occur only once, and about 4.8% lies in the top ten. Unmatched junction bases numbered 8, after V lost 6 bases and J lost 5 bases. The CDR3 has 15 residues. Germline V gene sequence: CDR1 SGHVS, CDR2 FQNEAQ. The sample consisted of peripheral blood. The chain joins TRBV7-8 to TRBJ1-5; 9 bases agree with TRBD1. The receptor was derived from a woman aged 70 to 79 with COVID-19, enrolled during active disease. The CDR3 loop reads CASRVGTGFDQPQHF. In DNA, the CDR3 is TGTGCCAGCAGAGTCGGGACAGGGTTCGATCAGCCCCAGCATTTT.